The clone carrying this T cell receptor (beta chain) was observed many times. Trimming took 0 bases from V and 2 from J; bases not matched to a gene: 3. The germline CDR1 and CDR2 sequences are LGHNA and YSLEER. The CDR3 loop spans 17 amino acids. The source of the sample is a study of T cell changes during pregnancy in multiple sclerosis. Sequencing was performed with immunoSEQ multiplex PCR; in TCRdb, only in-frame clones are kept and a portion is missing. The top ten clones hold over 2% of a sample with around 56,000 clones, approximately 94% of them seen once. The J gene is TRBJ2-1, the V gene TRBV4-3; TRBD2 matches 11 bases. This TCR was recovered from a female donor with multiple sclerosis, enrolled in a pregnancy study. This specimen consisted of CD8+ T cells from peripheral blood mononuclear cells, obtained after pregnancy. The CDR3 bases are TGCGCCAGCAGCCAAGATAGTAGCGGGAGGGCCTACAATGAGCAGTTCTTC. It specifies CASSQDSSGRAYNEQFF.